This is a list of T cell receptor beta chains from one sample in a study of blood T cells in healthy people across ages. Via MiXCR, TCRdb re-called the 5' RACE reads, giving one row per CDR3 protein. The sample yields fewer than 800,000 distinct CDR3 sequences, about 34% seen once. Sequences were obtained from blood. These receptors were taken from a woman aged 80 or over in good health. Both conserved end residues are part of each CDR3. A D gene is named only where the DNA matches it firmly. Size is stated for part of the rows, as once, few or many counts, or as a class when the clone is expanded.

TGCAGTGCTAGTCTGGAATCGGCAGGAAAAAGCGGGGAGCTGTTTTTT CSASLESAGKSGELFF NA TRBJ2-2 16 TRBV20-1 NA
TGTGCCAGCAGTAGAGACGGGGATTCACCCCTCCACTTT CASSRDGDSPLHF NA TRBJ1-6 13 TRBV6-1 NA
TGTGCCAGCAGTTACGGCCCAGGCCCAAGTCAGCCCCAGCATTTT CASSYGPGPSQPQHF NA TRBJ1-5 15 TRBV6-6 NA
TGTGCCAGCTCATCCACTCGTCTTCCAGGGAACACTGAAGCTTTCTTT CASSSTRLPGNTEAFF NA TRBJ1-1 16 TRBV18 NA
TGTGCCAGCAGCTTAAACCAGGGCAATGAGCAGTTCTTC CASSLNQGNEQFF many TRBJ2-1 13 TRBV7-2 NA
TGTGCCAGCAGGCCCCAGGCCCCCTACGAGCAGTACTTC CASRPQAPYEQYF many TRBJ2-7 13 TRBV2 NA
TGTGCCAGCAGCCAAGATCTGATGGGGGGAGAGACCCAGTACTTC CASSQDLMGGETQYF NA TRBJ2-5 15 TRBV3-1 NA
TGTGCCAGCAGTCAGCCGGGATCGAGCACTGAAGCTTTCTTT CASSQPGSSTEAFF NA TRBJ1-1 14 TRBV28 NA
TGTGCCAGCTCGACGGTGAACACCGGGGAGCTGTTTTTT CASSTVNTGELFF NA TRBJ2-2 13 TRBV2 NA
TGTGCCGGCAGACCCGGGACTAGCGGGGAAGTCCAAGAGGCCCAGTACTTC CAGRPGTSGEVQEAQYF NA TRBJ2-5 17 TRBV4-2 TRBD2
TGTGCCAGCAGCTTACGACAGGGTGTGAATACGCAGTATTTT CASSLRQGVNTQYF many TRBJ2-3 14 TRBV7-2 TRBD1
TGTGCCACCACGATGGGTCGGCAAGAGACCCAGTACTTC CATTMGRQETQYF NA TRBJ2-5 13 TRBV28 NA
TGCGCCAGCAGCCTGGAACCGGGACACAATCAGCCCCAGCATTTT CASSLEPGHNQPQHF many TRBJ1-5 15 TRBV5-1 NA
TGTGCCAGCAGCTTAAGTGGCAGACGCTCCTACGAGCAGTACTTC CASSLSGRRSYEQYF many TRBJ2-7 15 TRBV7-3 NA
TGTGCCAGCAGCTTACGGGGGAACACTGAAGCTTTCTTT CASSLRGNTEAFF many TRBJ1-1 13 TRBV5-1 NA
TGTGCCAGCAGCTTACTGGGACACCCCTCGACCGCCTACGAGCAGTACTTC CASSLLGHPSTAYEQYF many TRBJ2-7 17 TRBV7-2 NA
TGTGCCAGCAGCGCATGGACAGGGGGCGCAGATACGCAGTATTTT CASSAWTGGADTQYF many TRBJ2-3 15 TRBV7-2 TRBD1
TGTGCCAGCAGCGTAGCTACCGGGCGGAACACTGAAGCTTTCTTT CASSVATGRNTEAFF few TRBJ1-1 15 TRBV9 NA
TGTGCCAGCAGTTCGACTAGCGACACAGATACGCAGTATTTT CASSSTSDTDTQYF many TRBJ2-3 14 TRBV6-6 TRBD2
TGTGCCAGCAGCCGGGCTAGCGGGGTGAGCACAGATACGCAGTATTTT CASSRASGVSTDTQYF many TRBJ2-3 16 TRBV9 TRBD2
TGCGCCAGCAGCTTGGAGTCAGCAAATTCACCCCTCCACTTT CASSLESANSPLHF many TRBJ1-6 14 TRBV5-1 NA
TGTGCCAGCAGCTTAGAGGCGTATCGGGATCAGCCCCAGCATTTT CASSLEAYRDQPQHF NA TRBJ1-5 15 TRBV7-2 NA
TGTGCCAGCAGTGGGGGTGAAAAACTGTTTTTT CASSGGEKLFF few TRBJ1-4 11 TRBV25-1 NA
TGTGCCAGCAGCCAAGATCTAGGACAAGGAAACACCATATATTTT CASSQDLGQGNTIYF NA TRBJ1-3 15 TRBV3-1 NA
TGTGCCACTAGACAGGGGGCCTACGAGCAGTACTTC CATRQGAYEQYF many TRBJ2-7 12 TRBV10-3 TRBD1
TGTGCCAGCAGCTGGGACAGGGGAAGCGAGCAGTACTTC CASSWDRGSEQYF many TRBJ2-7 13 TRBV7-2 TRBD1
TGTGCCAGCAGCTTATCGTTCGGACTAGCGGGGGGGCCTAGCACAGATACGCAGTATTTT CASSLSFGLAGGPSTDTQYF many TRBJ2-3 20 TRBV7-3 TRBD2
TGTGCCAGCAGTTTGGCCGCTCCGTCTAATTCACCCCTCCACTTT CASSLAAPSNSPLHF NA TRBJ1-6 15 TRBV28 NA
TGTGCCAGCACCGCCGGGACAACTAGGGGGCAGCCCCAGCATTTT CASTAGTTRGQPQHF many TRBJ1-5 15 TRBV6-2/TRBV6-3 NA
TGTGCCAGCAGCCAAGATCGGGTTTTGATCGGAGGTGGCAATCAGCCCCAGCATTTT CASSQDRVLIGGGNQPQHF few TRBJ1-5 19 TRBV4-2 NA
TGTGCCAGCAGCCCCTCTAACTATGGCTACACCTTC CASSPSNYGYTF many TRBJ1-2 12 TRBV7-9 NA
TGTGCCAGCAGTTACTCGAGGGGACTTACAGGATTGCTGTTTTTT CASSYSRGLTGLLFF many TRBJ1-4 15 TRBV6-5 NA
TGTGCCAGCAGCCCCCTAGTTCGGGATACGCAGTATTTT CASSPLVRDTQYF few TRBJ2-3 13 TRBV7-2 NA
TGTGCCAGCAGCGATGCCCGGGACAGACATCGACTAATTAGCAATCAGCCCCAGCATTTT CASSDARDRHRLISNQPQHF NA TRBJ1-5 20 TRBV21-1 NA
TGTGCCCATGGGACTTCAGCTAACTATGGCTACACCTTC CAHGTSANYGYTF many TRBJ1-2 13 TRBV30 NA
TGTGCCAGCAGCCCAAAGCGGGAGAGCACGCAGTATTTT CASSPKRESTQYF NA TRBJ2-3 13 TRBV7-3 TRBD2
TGCGCCAGCAGTTCTGGCTACAATGAGCAGTACTTC CASSSGYNEQYF NA TRBJ2-7 12 TRBV5-1 NA
TGTGCCAGCAGCTTAGCGGACAGGGGGCGCGGGCCCCAGCATTTT CASSLADRGRGPQHF NA TRBJ1-5 15 TRBV7-2 TRBD1
TGTGCCAGCAGTTATTTTGGGGGGGCCTACGAGCAGTACTTC CASSYFGGAYEQYF NA TRBJ2-7 14 TRBV6-5 TRBD2
TGTGCCACCAGCAGAGATCCTGAGGAGACCCAGTACTTC CATSRDPEETQYF many TRBJ2-5 13 TRBV15 NA
TGTGCCAGCAGCCGTAGACTGGAAACCTACGAGCAGTACTTC CASSRRLETYEQYF few TRBJ2-7 14 TRBV7-6 NA
TGTGCCAGCAGCGCCAGCCTCAGCGGAGATACGCAGTATTTT CASSASLSGDTQYF many TRBJ2-3 14 TRBV9 NA
TGTGCCAGCTCTACCTGGGGGGGTTACAATGAGCAGTTCTTC CASSTWGGYNEQFF once TRBJ2-1 14 TRBV12-3/TRBV12-4 TRBD2